The clone carrying this TCR beta chain has ten or more counts. Its antigen is not known. These data originate in a study of breast tumors, draining lymph nodes, adjacent tissues. General observations from the study: Luminal-like breast cancer showed significantly higher tumor–nontumor repertoire similarity than basal-like.

The lymph nodes were axillary draining lymph nodes from breast cancer patients. CDR1 DFQATT and CDR2 SNEGSKA come from the germline V gene (reference sequence). The V gene lost 6 bases and the J gene lost 2 bases, with 17 bases spanning the gap. CDR3 length: 14 residues. TCRdb called the multiplex PCR reads again in MiXCR, with one record for every CDR3 protein. The sample shows fewer than 200,000 distinct CDR3 sequences, around 35% of them seen only once. The gene calls are TRBV20-1 and TRBJ2-7; D might be TRBD1 (6 bases). This sequence was found in a female donor with breast cancer. Some clones in this sample may be carry-over from other donors' samples. Sequencing used axillary lymph node tissue. CDR3 in DNA: TGCAGTGCAGGTCCATCACAGGGACCCTACGAGCAGTACTTC. Its translation: CSAGPSQGPYEQYF.